This T cell receptor beta chain derives from a study of shared clonotypes between healthy human individuals. Repertoires were generated with immunoSEQ multiplex PCR, while TCRdb's copy carries only in-frame clones and drops some. This sample has over 400,000 clones, with around four fifths found just once. Germline V gives CDR1 LNHDA, CDR2 SQIVND (reference sequence). The CDR3 runs 13 residues. Trimming stripped 3 bases from V and 4 bases from J, with 9 bases between. Sequenced material: PBMCs. The origin of this receptor is a woman in her 40s in good health. Some clones in this sample may be carry-over from other donors' samples. The chain combines TRBV19 with TRBJ1-1; D is possibly TRBD1 (5 bases). The CDR3 here is CASSIQGPTEAFF. CDR3 sequence (DNA): TGTGCCAGTAGTATTCAGGGTCCCACTGAAGCTTTCTTT.